The 30 T cell receptor beta chains listed next were all sequenced from one sample in a study of regulatory T cells in long-lasting Graves disease (dated by TCRdb to the early 2020s). The time point label here, explained by the study, means: newly diagnosed GD, antithyroid drugs for less than 3 months. For both TCR sequencing and RNA sequencing, RNA was extracted from PBMCs in TRIzol. Libraries were constructed by multiplex PCR. The sequencing machine was an Illumina HiSeq 4000. TCR beta libraries were built with iRepertoire HTBI primers and Arm-PCR amplification of CDR3 regions. TCRdb redid the processing of the public reads, applying fastp at Q25 and MiXCR, and retained in-frame beta chains. Rows merge per CDR3 protein into single entries with the most common DNA and genes. The table for this sample lists approximately 350,000 distinct CDR3 sequences; under 20% of them were counted only once. The leading ten clones occupy around 20% of the sample.

Separately, the same data were catalogued under a study of T cells in Graves' hyperthyroidism and ophthalmopathy.

The specimen comprised peripheral blood mononuclear cells (PBMCs), sampled at new diagnosis, from a patient treated with antithyroid drugs. The receptors originated from a woman between 18 and 30 years old with Graves disease. Donor details come from another sample of the same person, matched by shared clones.

This clonotype has a handful of counts. The CDR3 spells CASSLVRGTGYGYTF. The DNA for the CDR3 is TGTGCCAGCAGCTTAGTGAGGGGCACAGGCTATGGCTACACCTTC. The rearrangement uses TRBV7-9 and TRBJ1-2; possible D gene TRBD1, 5 bases. V shed 1 base and J shed 4 bases, with 13 bases lying between them. CDR3 length equals 15 residues. Germline CDR1 is SEHNR and CDR2 is FQNEAQ (reference sequence).

This sequence joins TRBV18 and TRBJ1-6; D is undetermined. The V end was cut by 6 bases, the J end by 8 bases, with 17 bases between. The germline gives CDR1 KGHSH, CDR2 LQKENI. This CDR3 is built from 15 residues. CDR3 sequence: CASSPGGVNYSPLHF. The DNA of the CDR3 is TGTGCCAGCTCGCCCGGTGGGGTTAATTATTCACCCCTCCACTTT.

Note on this clonotype: This likely traces to a read error, being one base from a far larger clone. Given the absence of the conserved phenylalanine or tryptophan at the CDR3 end, a read error is likely. J is TRBJ2-6 and V is TRBV5-5, with D tentatively TRBD1 (5 bases). The CDR3 spans 16 residues. The V gene lost 7 bases and the J gene lost 0 bases, with 14 bases spanning the gap. The germline V gene has CDR1 SGHKS and CDR2 YYEKEE (reference sequence). The CDR3 DNA is TGTGCCAGCTCCCCACAGGCGAGCTCTGGGGCCAACGTCCTGACTGTC. Translating gives CASSPQASSGANVLTV.

This clonotype was detected many times. This rearrangement joins TRBV24-1 to TRBJ2-2; TRBD2 might be the D (6 bases). The CDR3 contains 12 residues. Trimming pared 8 bases from V and 7 bases from J, leaving 10 bases between. Germline loops: CDR1 KGHDR, CDR2 SFDVKD. The CDR3 nucleotides are TGTGCCACCAAGAGCGGGCACGGGGAGCTGTTTTTT. Translating gives CATKSGHGELFF.

This clonotype was found many times. This chain links TRBV2 with TRBJ2-5; perhaps TRBD2 as D (6 bases). Trimming left V 8 bases short and J 0 bases short, with 16 bases between. The CDR3 has 15 amino acids. Germline values: CDR1 SNHLY, CDR2 FYNNEI. The CDR3 DNA reads as TGTGCCAGCGAATCGGAAAGGGACTACCAAGAGACCCAGTACTTC. Translation gives CASESERDYQETQYF.

Worth noting for this clonotype: A much larger clone differs from this one at a single base, so this may be a read error. This chain links TRBV12-3 or TRBV12-4 with TRBJ2-1; D unresolved. This CDR3 contains 13 residues. The CDR3 nucleotides read TGTGCCAGCAGTTTTGAGATTGTCGCTGAGCAGCTCTTC. Its protein is CASSFEIVAEQLF.

J is TRBJ2-1 and V is TRBV18; tentative D call: TRBD2 (6 bases). The J call may be incorrect, as the DNA end agrees better with TRBJ2-5. CDR1 KGHSH and CDR2 LQKENI come from the germline V gene. The CDR3 totals 15 residues. The CDR3 loop is CASSASRRDLGTQYF. CDR3 DNA sequence: TGTGCCAGCTCAGCGAGTAGGAGGGACCTGGGGACCCAGTACTTC.

This clonotype occurred many times. The rearrangement uses TRBV6-5 and TRBJ2-1; no clear D. The V end lost 0 bases, the J end lost 10 bases, and 10 bases lay between the germline ends. The CDR3 runs 13 residues. From germline, CDR1 is MNHEY and CDR2 SVGAGI. The CDR3 sequence is CASSYSGRPEQFF. CDR3 sequence (DNA): TGTGCCAGCAGTTACTCGGGTCGCCCCGAGCAGTTCTTC.

Points on this clonotype: A much larger clone is a single base away; this may be a read error. The chain joins TRBV12-3 or TRBV12-4 to TRBJ2-7, with 9 positions matching TRBD1. CDR3 size: 14 residues. V shed 3 bases and J 3 bases; nucleotides not matched to a gene: 3. The CDR3 nucleotides are TGTGCCAGCAGTTTTCGGACAGGGGACTACGAGCAGTACTTC. This sequence encodes CASSFRTGDYEQYF.

With regard to this clonotype: With a much larger clone just one base away, this may be a read error. The genes are TRBV27 and TRBJ2-7, with 7 bases matching TRBD1. The CDR3 has 16 residues. The germline V gene has CDR1 MNHEY and CDR2 SMNVEV (reference sequence). Trimming at V came to 5 bases and at J to 1 base, leaving 11 bases not matched to a gene. The CDR3 spells CASSHPGTELSYEQYF. The CDR3 region has the DNA TGTGCCAGCAGTCACCCGGGGACAGAGCTTTCCTACGAGCAGTACTTC.

This clonotype came up many times. This may be a read error, as it is one base from a much larger clone. The V call is TRBV5-6, the J call TRBJ2-3; D is unresolved. The CDR3 spans 11 residues. Germline CDR1 and CDR2: SGHDT and YYEEEE. V was pared by 2 bases and J by 4 bases, with 2 bases between. The CDR3 region has the DNA TGTGCCAGCAGCTTTGCAGATACGCAGTATTTT. Its protein product is CASSFADTQYF.

This clonotype was seen more than once but under ten times. The CDR3 nucleotides read TGTGCCAGCAGTGCCCCCCAGACAGATCGAAGAAAGAATTCACCCCTCCACTTT. Protein product: CASSAPQTDRRKNSPLHF. This rearrangement joins TRBV2 to TRBJ1-6; TRBD1 is a possible D gene (5 bases). From germline, CDR1 is SNHLY and CDR2 FYNNEI. V lost 4 bases to trimming and J lost 7 bases, with 23 bases between them. This CDR3 is 18 amino acids long.

The table lists this clonotype with many counts. The chain is built from TRBV7-2 and TRBJ2-1, with TRBD2 as a possible D gene (5 bases). V gave up 4 bases and J gave up 6 bases, with 19 bases separating them. Germline V lookup: CDR1 SGHTA, CDR2 FQGNSA. The CDR3 totals 16 residues. In nucleotides, the CDR3 is TGTGCCAGCAGCTCTGGAAATCCGGGGTTTGGCAATGAGCAGTTCTTC. Translating gives CASSSGNPGFGNEQFF.

The chain uses TRBV3-1 and TRBJ2-3, with 10 bases identical to TRBD2. The CDR3 runs to 16 residues. CDR1 is LGHDT and CDR2 is YNNKEL in the germline V gene (reference sequence). With V trimmed by 5 bases and J by 1 base, 6 bases remained unmatched. CDR3 in amino acids: CASSDPSGSGTDTQYF. The CDR3 region has the DNA TGTGCCAGCAGCGACCCTAGCGGGAGCGGCACAGATACGCAGTATTTT.

This clonotype was recorded at least ten times. This chain connects TRBV6-5 to TRBJ2-5; D remains ambiguous. Germline V gene lookup returns CDR1 MNHEY and CDR2 SVGAGI. The CDR3 length is 11 residues. V dropped 2 bases and J dropped 5 bases, with 3 bases sitting between them. CDR3 protein: CASSYGETQYF. CDR3 DNA sequence: TGTGCCAGCAGTTACGGGGAGACCCAGTACTTC.

The DNA for the CDR3 is TGCGCCAGCAGCTACCGGGACGGACAAGAGACCCAGTACTTC. Its protein product is CASSYRDGQETQYF. The rearrangement joins TRBV5-1 to TRBJ2-5; perhaps D is TRBD1 or TRBD2 (5 bases each). The V gene lost 3 bases and the J gene lost 2 bases, with 11 bases spanning the gap. The CDR3 extends over 14 amino acids. CDR1 is SGHRS, CDR2 YFSETQ, per germline.

This clonotype has just a few counts. The chain carries TRBV13 and TRBJ2-4, with D tentatively TRBD1 or TRBD2 (5 bases each). The germline CDR1 and CDR2 sequences are PRHDT and FYEKMQ (reference sequence). V shed 5 bases and J shed 4 bases, with 12 bases lying between them. The CDR3 spans 14 residues. DNA for the CDR3: TGTGCCAGCAGCACCGGGACGGAAAAAAACATTCAGTACTTC. Translation: CASSTGTEKNIQYF.

This clonotype was seen many times. The chain couples TRBV9 to TRBJ2-7, with D uncertain. This CDR3 region has 15 residues. V shed 4 bases and J shed 1 base, with 15 bases lying between them. The germline gives CDR1 SGDLS, CDR2 YYNGEE. CDR3 in amino acids: CASSPSGGGSYEQYF. DNA of the CDR3: TGTGCCAGCAGCCCATCGGGTGGTGGGTCCTACGAGCAGTACTTC.

This clonotype was picked up one time. This chain links TRBV4-2 with TRBJ1-6, with 9 positions matching TRBD1. CDR3 size: 16 residues. V lost 4 bases to trimming and J lost 10 bases; unmatched junction nucleotides: 11. The germline V gene encodes CDR1 LGHNA and CDR2 YNFKEQ. The CDR3 DNA sequence: TGTGCCAGCAGCCCCACAGGGGGCGAGAGTAGGTCACCCCTCCACTTT. Translation gives CASSPTGGESRSPLHF.

As concerns this clonotype: A read error may explain this, as a much larger clone is one base away. J is TRBJ2-3 and V is TRBV6-4, with a possible D match to TRBD2 (7 bases). V was pared by 3 bases and J by 4 bases, with 14 bases between. Germline V gene sequence: CDR1 MRHNA, CDR2 SNTAGT. This CDR3 has 15 residues. The DNA for the CDR3 is TGTGCCAGCAGTGAAGGGGGGGGATCGGCAGATACGCAGTATTTT. It specifies CASSEGGGSADTQYF.

This clonotype was observed many times. The J gene is TRBJ2-5, the V gene TRBV13; 13 nucleotides line up with TRBD2. After removal of 5 bases from V and 5 bases from J, the junction contained 11 bases not matched to a gene. The CDR3 spans 17 residues. Germline V CDR1 and CDR2: PRHDT, FYEKMQ (reference sequence). Here the CDR3 DNA reads TGTGCCAGCAGCGCTGGATGGACTAGCGGGAGTGGGGAGACCCAGTACTTC. Its protein is CASSAGWTSGSGETQYF.

In the case of this clonotype: This sequence may be a read error, since a much larger clone differs from it by one base. This chain connects TRBV6-2 or TRBV6-3 to TRBJ2-5; no firm D call. This CDR3 contains 13 residues. Trimming left V 1 base short and J 5 bases short, with 8 bases between. Germline CDR1 is MNHEY and CDR2 is SVGEGT. In nucleotides, the CDR3 is TGTGCCAGCAGTTACTGCGGCTTCGAGACCCAGTACTTC. It is translated as CASSYCGFETQYF.

V gene TRBV27 combines with J gene TRBJ2-1; D may match TRBD1 or TRBD2 (5 bases each). The V gene's germline CDR1 is MNHEY and CDR2 SMNVEV (reference sequence). Trimming removed 5 bases from V and 4 bases from J, with 12 bases in between. This CDR3 has 14 amino acids. The CDR3 nucleotides read TGTGCCAGCAGTCCCGGGACCTTATACAATGAGCAGTTCTTC. Its translation is CASSPGTLYNEQFF.

At least ten counts were recorded for this clonotype. The CDR3 sequence: CASSLSRALTLNEKLFF. The CDR3 coding sequence is TGTGCCAGCAGTTTATCCAGGGCGCTGACCCTTAATGAAAAACTGTTTTTT. The gene calls are TRBV28 and TRBJ1-4; D might be TRBD1 (5 bases). Trimming cost V 1 base and J 4 bases, with 16 bases left between them. The CDR3 consists of 17 residues. Per the germline V gene, CDR1 is MDHEN and CDR2 is SYDVKM.

Comments on this clonotype: Just one base apart from a much larger clone, this may be a read error. This chain joins TRBV20-1 and TRBJ2-7; 9 nucleotides align to TRBD1. The germline V gene has CDR1 DFQATT and CDR2 SNEGSKA (reference sequence). The length of the CDR3 is 15 residues. The V segment lost 1 base and the J segment 2 bases; nucleotides outside the gene matches: 6. The CDR3 coding sequence is TGCAGTGCTAGAGGCTCGAGACAGGGGGCCTACGAGCAGTACTTC. Translation: CSARGSRQGAYEQYF.

The rearrangement links TRBV6-2 or TRBV6-3 to TRBJ1-2; possible D gene TRBD1, 6 bases. V was shortened by 7 bases and J by 7 bases, with 22 bases between the two germline ends. Germline V lookup: CDR1 MNHEY, CDR2 SVGEGT. The CDR3 has 15 residues. This CDR3 reads CASTPGGGRRSGYTF. Written as DNA, the CDR3 is TGTGCCAGCACCCCCGGGGGGGGGCGAAGGTCTGGCTACACCTTC.

The chain employs TRBV6-1 and TRBJ2-7; 7 bases map to TRBD1. Losses at the gene ends were 6 bases for V and 5 bases for J; bases not matched to a gene: 10. Germline lookup yields CDR1 MNHNS and CDR2 SASEGT. This CDR3 has 14 residues. CDR3 loop: CASSPRQGRHEQYF. The DNA of the CDR3 is TGTGCCAGCAGCCCTCGACAGGGTCGGCACGAGCAGTACTTC.

This clonotype came up a few times. The chain employs TRBV19 and TRBJ2-1, with 12 positions matching TRBD2. V dropped 3 bases and J dropped 15; count of bases not matched to a gene: 9. The CDR3 is 14 residues long. CDR1 and CDR2 (germline): LNHDA, SQIVND (reference sequence). Written as DNA, the CDR3 is TGTGCCAGTAGTATCGGGCCTAGCGGGAGGGCCAGGTTCTTC. Protein sequence: CASSIGPSGRARFF.

The chain is built from TRBV10-3 and TRBJ2-3; 9 nucleotides agree with TRBD1. V lost 6 bases to trimming and J lost 2 bases; unmatched junction nucleotides: 12. The CDR3 contains 17 residues. The V gene's germline CDR1 is ENHRY and CDR2 SYGVKD. CDR3 sequence reads: CAISTPGQGLDTDTQYF. The CDR3, as DNA: TGTGCCATCAGCACTCCGGGACAGGGCCTCGACACAGATACGCAGTATTTT.

This clonotype was detected only a few times. V gene TRBV10-3 combines with J gene TRBJ2-5, with 10 bases lining up with TRBD2. The junction had 13 bases not matched to a gene; V was cut back by 4 bases and J by 2 bases. The V gene's germline CDR1 is ENHRY and CDR2 SYGVKD. The CDR3 extends over 18 amino acids. The CDR3 is CAISGPSGGARVQETQYF. The CDR3 DNA is TGTGCCATCAGTGGACCCAGCGGGGGGGCAAGGGTTCAAGAGACCCAGTACTTC.